The clone carrying this T cell receptor (beta chain) was observed once. The data originate from a study of CD8 T cells in Susac syndrome. RNA totalling about 0.5 to 1 ug underwent reverse transcription with random hexamers. TCRdb reprocessed the immunoSEQ multiplex PCR reads via MiXCR and lists one record per CDR3 protein. The sample contains 70,000 to 100,000 distinct CDR3 sequences, around 96% of which appear only once. After removal of 4 bases from V and 4 bases from J, the junction contained 12 bases not matched to a gene. Germline V CDR1 and CDR2: SGHRS, YFSETQ. This CDR3 is built from 17 residues.

The chain has TRBV5-1 and TRBJ1-2, with 11 nucleotides matching TRBD1. Sequencing input: CD8+ T cells from PBMCs. The source of this sequence is a human donor with Susac syndrome. CDR3 residues: CASSIGQGAPLSYGYTF. The DNA for the CDR3 is TGCGCCAGCAGCATAGGACAGGGGGCGCCTCTCAGCTATGGCTACACCTTC.